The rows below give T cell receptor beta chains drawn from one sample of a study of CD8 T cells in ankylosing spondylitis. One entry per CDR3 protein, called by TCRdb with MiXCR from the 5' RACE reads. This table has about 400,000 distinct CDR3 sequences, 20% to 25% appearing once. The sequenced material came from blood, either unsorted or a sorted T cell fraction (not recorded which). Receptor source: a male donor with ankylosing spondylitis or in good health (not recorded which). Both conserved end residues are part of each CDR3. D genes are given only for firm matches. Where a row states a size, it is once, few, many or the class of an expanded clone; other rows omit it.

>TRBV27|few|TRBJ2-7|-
TGTGCCAGCAGCTCCTTGTGGGGAGGCGAGCAGTACTTC
CASSSLWGGEQYF
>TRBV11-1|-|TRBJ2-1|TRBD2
TGTGCCAGCAGCTCACTGTCCGGACTAGCGGGGGAAGAGGATGAGCAGTTCTTC
CASSSLSGLAGEEDEQFF
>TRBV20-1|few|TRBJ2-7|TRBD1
TGCAGTGCTCCTACAGGGGCGGAGTACGAGCAGTACTTC
CSAPTGAEYEQYF
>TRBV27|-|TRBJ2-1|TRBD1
TGTGCCAGCAGCCCAGACCGGGACAGCTTCAATGAGCAGTTCTTC
CASSPDRDSFNEQFF
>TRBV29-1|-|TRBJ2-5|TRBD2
TGCAGCGTTGAGGTAGCGGGGGCGGAAGAGACCCAGTACTTC
CSVEVAGAEETQYF
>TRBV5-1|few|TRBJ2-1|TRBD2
TGCGCCAGCAGCCCCGGACTAGCGGGGGGGCCAAATGAGCAGTTCTTC
CASSPGLAGGPNEQFF
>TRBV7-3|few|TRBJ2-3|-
TGTGCCAGCAGCCCGGCCGGTGGGGGAGATACGCAGTATTTT
CASSPAGGGDTQYF
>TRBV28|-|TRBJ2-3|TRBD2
TGTGCCAGCAGCACCGGGACTAGCGGGGGTCGATTCCCAGATACGCAGTATTTT
CASSTGTSGGRFPDTQYF
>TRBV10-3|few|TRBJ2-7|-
TGTGCCATCAGTGAGCGGATCGCAGGGACTCCCGAGGGCTACGAGCAGTACTTC
CAISERIAGTPEGYEQYF
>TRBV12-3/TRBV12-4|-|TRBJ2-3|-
TGTGCCAGTGGGAGGACTCGCACAGATACGCAGTATTTT
CASGRTRTDTQYF
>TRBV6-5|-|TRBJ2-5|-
TGTGCCAGCAGTTACCGTCAGGCTCTAGTTGTGGAGACCCAGTACTTC
CASSYRQALVVETQYF
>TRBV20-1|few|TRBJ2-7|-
TGCAGTGCTAGAGGGGCGCTACGAGGCTACGAGCAGTACTTC
CSARGALRGYEQYF
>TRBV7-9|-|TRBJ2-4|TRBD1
TGTGCCAGCAGCTCGCACCACCGGACAGGGGGGAACATTCAGTACTTC
CASSSHHRTGGNIQYF
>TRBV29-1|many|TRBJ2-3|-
TGCAGCGTTGAGGACGCAGGGGAGACAGATACGCAGTATTTT
CSVEDAGETDTQYF